The next 2 T cell receptor beta chains were all read from a single sample in a study of cytomegalovirus exposure and HLA in healthy donors. The PCR contained 60 Vbeta and 13 Jbeta primers. Libraries were prepared by immunoSEQ multiplex PCR; TCRdb keeps only in-frame clonotypes and omits some of them. Seen here are around 200,000 clones, approximately 82% observed once, and the top ten hold 1% to 1.5%. The sample taken for sequencing was PBMCs. The receptors originated from a girl aged 2 to 10 in good health and CMV-seropositive.

V and J are TRBV29-1 and TRBJ2-3, with 7 bases lining up with TRBD1. Germline-derived CDR1 and CDR2 are SQVTM and ANQGSEA. After removal of 4 bases from V and 6 bases from J, the junction contained 4 bases not matched to a gene. This CDR3 is 12 amino acids long. DNA for the CDR3: TGCAGCGTTGCGAGGGGGCGCGATACGCAGTATTTT. Its protein is CSVARGRDTQYF.

The rearrangement joins TRBV11-3 to TRBJ1-1; no firm D call. Deletions cut 1 base from V and 0 bases from J, with 9 bases between. CDR3 length: 15 residues. Germline CDR1 SGHNT, CDR2 YENEEA. CDR3 amino acids: CASSLGYRMNTEAFF. In DNA form, the CDR3 reads TGTGCCAGCAGCTTAGGATACAGAATGAACACTGAAGCTTTCTTT. Full variable domain (missing parts from reference TRBV11-3 and TRBJ1-1): EAGVVQSPRYKIIEKKQPVAFWCNPISGHNTLYWYLQNLGQGPELLIRYENEEAVDDSQLPKDRFSAERLKGVDSTLKIQPAELGDSAVYLCASSLGYRMNTEAFFGQGTRLTVV.